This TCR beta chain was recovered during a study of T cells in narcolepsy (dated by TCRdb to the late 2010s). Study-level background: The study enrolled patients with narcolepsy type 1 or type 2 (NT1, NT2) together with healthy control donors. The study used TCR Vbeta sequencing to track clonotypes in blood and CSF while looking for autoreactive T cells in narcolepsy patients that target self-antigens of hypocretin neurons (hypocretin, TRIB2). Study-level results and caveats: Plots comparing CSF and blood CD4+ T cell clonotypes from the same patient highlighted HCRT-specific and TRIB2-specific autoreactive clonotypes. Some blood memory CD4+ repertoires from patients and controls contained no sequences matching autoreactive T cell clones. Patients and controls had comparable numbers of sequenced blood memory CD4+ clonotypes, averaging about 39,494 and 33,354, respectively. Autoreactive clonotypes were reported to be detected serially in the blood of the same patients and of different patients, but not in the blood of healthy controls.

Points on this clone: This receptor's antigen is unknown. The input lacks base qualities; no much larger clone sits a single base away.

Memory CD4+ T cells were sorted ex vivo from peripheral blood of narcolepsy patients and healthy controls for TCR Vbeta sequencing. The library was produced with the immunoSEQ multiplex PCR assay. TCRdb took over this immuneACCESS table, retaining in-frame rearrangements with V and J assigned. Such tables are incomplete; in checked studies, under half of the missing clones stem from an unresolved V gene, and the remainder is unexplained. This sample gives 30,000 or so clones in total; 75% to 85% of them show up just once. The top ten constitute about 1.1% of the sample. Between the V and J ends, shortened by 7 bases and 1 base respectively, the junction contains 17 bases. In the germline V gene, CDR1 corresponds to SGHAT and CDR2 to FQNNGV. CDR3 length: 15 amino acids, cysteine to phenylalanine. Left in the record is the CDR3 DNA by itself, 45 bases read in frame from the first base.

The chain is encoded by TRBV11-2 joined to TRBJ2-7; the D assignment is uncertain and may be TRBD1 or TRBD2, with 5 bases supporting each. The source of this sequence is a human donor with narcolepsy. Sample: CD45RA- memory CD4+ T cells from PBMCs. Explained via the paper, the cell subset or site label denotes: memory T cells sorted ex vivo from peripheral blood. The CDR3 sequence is CASTRGGQGSYEQYF. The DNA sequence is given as TGTGCCAGCACCAGAGGCGGGCAGGGATCCTACGAGCAGTACTTC.